The rows below give T cell receptor beta chains drawn from one sample of a study of cytomegalovirus exposure and HLA in healthy donors. TCRdb's table, derived via immunoSEQ multiplex PCR, lists solely in-frame clones and lacks some. The sample contains approximately 100,000 clones, more than 60% of which appear only once. Sequenced sample: PBMCs. These receptors came from a man aged 25-45 years in good health and CMV-seronegative. CDR3s include the opening cysteine and the closing phenylalanine or tryptophan. Each record gives: V gene, J gene, D gene, clone size, CDR3 DNA, CDR3 protein. The D gene is left open where the match is weak. Clone size, where shown, is once, few, many, or a class for clones that have expanded.

>TRBV7-2|TRBJ2-1|.|.
TGTGCCAGCAGCGCAAGGCGCTCGGGACAATACAATGAGCAGTTCTTC
CASSARRSGQYNEQFF
>TRBV6-6|TRBJ1-5|.|few
TGTGCCAGCAGTGACGGACTCAGCAATCAGCCCCAGCATTTT
CASSDGLSNQPQHF
>TRBV29-1|TRBJ1-1|.|.
TGCAGCGTTGAGAGATACGCGAACACTGAAGCTTTCTTT
CSVERYANTEAFF
>TRBV6-1|TRBJ2-7|TRBD1|.
TGTGCCAGCAGTGACCTCTGGAGACAGGGTAACGAGCAGTACTTC
CASSDLWRQGNEQYF
>TRBV19|TRBJ1-1|.|.
TGTGCCAGTAGTATGCAAGGGGTGAACACTGAAGCTTTCTTT
CASSMQGVNTEAFF
>TRBV7-2|TRBJ2-3|.|once
TGTGCCAGCAGCTTAGCCTTTAGGACGCTCGCGGGGGCAGGGGATACGCAGTATTTT
CASSLAFRTLAGAGDTQYF
>TRBV19|TRBJ2-3|TRBD1|.
TGTGCCAGTAGTCCAATTTCCCCCTTCTGGACAGGCACACGGACAGATACGCAGTATTTT
CASSPISPFWTGTRTDTQYF
>TRBV5-1|TRBJ2-6|.|few
TGCGCCAGCAGCTTGGCCGTGGGCAGAGCAGGGGCCAACGTCCTGACTTTC
CASSLAVGRAGANVLTF
>TRBV28|TRBJ1-2|.|few
TGTGCCACCATTTCCAGGGCACATGGCTACACCTTC
CATISRAHGYTF
>TRBV7-2|TRBJ1-2|.|.
TGTGCCAGCACCCAGGGGCAGACAAACGGCTACACCTTC
CASTQGQTNGYTF
>TRBV15|TRBJ1-6|.|few
TGTGCCACCAGCAGAGATGGGAGCTCCTATAATTCACCCCTCCACTTT
CATSRDGSSYNSPLHF